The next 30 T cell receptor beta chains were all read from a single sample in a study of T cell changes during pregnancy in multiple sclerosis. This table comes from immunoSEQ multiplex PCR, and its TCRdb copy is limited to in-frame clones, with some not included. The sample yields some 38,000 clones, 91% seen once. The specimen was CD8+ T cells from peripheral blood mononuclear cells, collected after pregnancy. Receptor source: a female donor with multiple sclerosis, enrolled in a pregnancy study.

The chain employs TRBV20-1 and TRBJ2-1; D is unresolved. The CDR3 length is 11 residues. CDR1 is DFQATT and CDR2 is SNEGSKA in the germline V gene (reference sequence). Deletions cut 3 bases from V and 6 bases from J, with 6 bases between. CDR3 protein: CSASYGNEQFF. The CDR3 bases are TGCAGTGCTAGTTACGGCAATGAGCAGTTCTTC.

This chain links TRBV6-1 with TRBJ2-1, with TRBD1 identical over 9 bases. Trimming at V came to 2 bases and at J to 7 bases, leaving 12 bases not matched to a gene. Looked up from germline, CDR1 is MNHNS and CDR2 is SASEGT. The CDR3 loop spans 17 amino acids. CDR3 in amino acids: CASSESPTGGARNEQFF. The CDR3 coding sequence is TGTGCCAGCAGTGAAAGCCCCACAGGGGGCGCGAGGAATGAGCAGTTCTTC.

The CDR3 region has the DNA TGTGCCAGCAGCCCGGACACTGAGACCCAGTACTTC. This encodes CASSPDTETQYF. The rearrangement uses TRBV27 and TRBJ2-5; a weak D match, TRBD1 (5 bases). This CDR3 spans 12 amino acids. Germline CDR1 is MNHEY and CDR2 is SMNVEV (reference sequence). Trimming removed 6 bases at V and 5 bases at J, with 10 bases between.

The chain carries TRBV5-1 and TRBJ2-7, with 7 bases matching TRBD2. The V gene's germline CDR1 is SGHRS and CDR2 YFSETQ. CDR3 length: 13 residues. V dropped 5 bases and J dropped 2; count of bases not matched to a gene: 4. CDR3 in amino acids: CASSGGSTYEQYF. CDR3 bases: TGCGCCAGCAGTGGCGGGAGCACCTACGAGCAGTACTTC.

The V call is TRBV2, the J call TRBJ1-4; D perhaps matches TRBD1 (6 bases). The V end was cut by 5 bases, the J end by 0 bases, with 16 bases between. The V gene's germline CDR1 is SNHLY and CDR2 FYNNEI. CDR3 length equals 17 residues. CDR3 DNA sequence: TGTGCCAGCAGTTCCCGAGACAGGTTTGCAACTAATGAAAAACTGTTTTTT. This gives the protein CASSSRDRFATNEKLFF.

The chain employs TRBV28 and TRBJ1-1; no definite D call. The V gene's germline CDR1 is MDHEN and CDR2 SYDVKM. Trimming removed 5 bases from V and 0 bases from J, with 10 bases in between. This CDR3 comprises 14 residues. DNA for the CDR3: TGTGCCAGCAGTGCTCCGAGGGTGAACACTGAAGCTTTCTTT. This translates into CASSAPRVNTEAFF.

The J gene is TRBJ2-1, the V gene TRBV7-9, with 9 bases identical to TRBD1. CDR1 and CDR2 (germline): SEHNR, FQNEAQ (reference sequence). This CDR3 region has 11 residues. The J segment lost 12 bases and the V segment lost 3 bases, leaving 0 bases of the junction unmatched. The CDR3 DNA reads TGTGCCAGCAGCTTGACAGGGGGGCAGTTCTTC. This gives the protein CASSLTGGQFF.

CDR3 coding DNA: TGTGCCAGTAGTTTTAACCCGGACAGGGTTAGCACAGATACGCAGTATTTT. It translates to CASSFNPDRVSTDTQYF. The rearrangement uses TRBV19 and TRBJ2-3; TRBD1 aligns across 8 bases. V lost 5 bases and J lost 0; bases outside the gene matches: 10. The germline V gene has CDR1 LNHDA and CDR2 SQIVND (reference sequence). The CDR3 is 17 residues long.

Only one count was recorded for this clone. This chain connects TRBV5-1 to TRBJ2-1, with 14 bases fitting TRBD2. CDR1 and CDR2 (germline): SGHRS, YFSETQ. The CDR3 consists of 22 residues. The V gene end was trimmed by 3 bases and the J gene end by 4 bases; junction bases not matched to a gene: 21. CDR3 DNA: TGCGCCAGCAGCTCCCACGTGGCGGCCGGGACTAGCGGGGGTCTCTTGTACAATGAGCAGTTCTTC. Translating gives CASSSHVAAGTSGGLLYNEQFF. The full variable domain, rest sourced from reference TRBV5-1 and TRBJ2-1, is KAGVTQTPRYLIKTRGQQVTLSCSPISGHRSVSWYQQTPGQGLQFLFEYFSETQRNKGNFPGRFSGRQFSNSRSEMNVSTLELGDSALYLCASSSHVAAGTSGGLLYNEQFFGPGTRLTVL.

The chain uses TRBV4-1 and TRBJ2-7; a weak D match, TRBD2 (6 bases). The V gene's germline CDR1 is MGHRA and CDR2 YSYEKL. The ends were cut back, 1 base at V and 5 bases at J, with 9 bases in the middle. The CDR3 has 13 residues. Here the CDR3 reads CASSQGDWDEQYF. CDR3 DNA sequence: TGCGCCAGCAGCCAAGGGGACTGGGACGAGCAGTACTTC.

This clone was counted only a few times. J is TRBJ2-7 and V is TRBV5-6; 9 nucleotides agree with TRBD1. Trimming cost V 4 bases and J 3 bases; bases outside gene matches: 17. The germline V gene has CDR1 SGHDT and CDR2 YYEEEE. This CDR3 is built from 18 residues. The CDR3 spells CASSPGTGTRDFYYEQYF. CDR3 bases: TGTGCCAGCAGCCCGGGGACAGGGACCAGGGACTTCTACTACGAGCAGTACTTC.

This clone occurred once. In DNA form, the CDR3 reads TGTGCCAGCAGCGTAGGACAGGGGGACGGCTACACCTTC. Translated: CASSVGQGDGYTF. This chain links TRBV9 with TRBJ1-2; 9 bases match TRBD1. Germline V lookup: CDR1 SGDLS, CDR2 YYNGEE. The CDR3 runs to 13 residues. V lost 0 bases, J lost 8 bases, and 2 bases stayed unmatched.

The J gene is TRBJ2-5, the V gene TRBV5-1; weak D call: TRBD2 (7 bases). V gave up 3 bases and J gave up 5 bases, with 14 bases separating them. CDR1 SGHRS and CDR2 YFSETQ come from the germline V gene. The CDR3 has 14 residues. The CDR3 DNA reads TGCGCCAGCAGCTCCCGCGGGGGCGGGGAGACCCAGTACTTC. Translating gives CASSSRGGGETQYF.

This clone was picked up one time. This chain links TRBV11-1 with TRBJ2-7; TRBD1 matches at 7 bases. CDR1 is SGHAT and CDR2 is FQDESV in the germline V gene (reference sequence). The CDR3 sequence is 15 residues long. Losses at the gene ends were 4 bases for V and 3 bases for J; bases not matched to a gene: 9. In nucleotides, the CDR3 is TGTGCCAGCAGCTCTCAGACAGGGTTCGGCTACGAGCAGTACTTC. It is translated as CASSSQTGFGYEQYF.

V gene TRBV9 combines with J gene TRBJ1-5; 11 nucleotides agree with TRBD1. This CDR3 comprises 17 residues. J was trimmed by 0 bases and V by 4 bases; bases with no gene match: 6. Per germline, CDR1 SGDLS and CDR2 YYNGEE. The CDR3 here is CASSTGTGGLSNQPQHF. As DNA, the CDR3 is TGTGCCAGCAGCACAGGGACAGGGGGACTTAGCAATCAGCCCCAGCATTTT.

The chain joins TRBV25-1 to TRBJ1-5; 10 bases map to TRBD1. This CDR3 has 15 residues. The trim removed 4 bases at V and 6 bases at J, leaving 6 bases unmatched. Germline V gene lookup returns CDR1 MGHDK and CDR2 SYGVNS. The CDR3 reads CASSAGTGDVQPQHF. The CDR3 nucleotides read TGTGCCAGCAGTGCCGGGACAGGGGACGTTCAGCCCCAGCATTTT.

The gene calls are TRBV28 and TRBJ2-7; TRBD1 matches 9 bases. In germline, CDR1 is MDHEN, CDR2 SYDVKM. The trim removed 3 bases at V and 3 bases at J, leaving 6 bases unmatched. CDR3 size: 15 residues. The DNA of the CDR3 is TGTGCCAGCAGTTTCAGGACAGGGGATAACTACGAGCAGTACTTC. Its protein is CASSFRTGDNYEQYF.

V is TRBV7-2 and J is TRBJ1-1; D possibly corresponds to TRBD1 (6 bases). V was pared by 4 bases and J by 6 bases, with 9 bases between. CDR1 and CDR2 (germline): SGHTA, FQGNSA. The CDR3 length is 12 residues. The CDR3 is CASSYSGAEAFF. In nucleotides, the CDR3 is TGTGCCAGCAGCTACTCAGGGGCTGAAGCTTTCTTT.

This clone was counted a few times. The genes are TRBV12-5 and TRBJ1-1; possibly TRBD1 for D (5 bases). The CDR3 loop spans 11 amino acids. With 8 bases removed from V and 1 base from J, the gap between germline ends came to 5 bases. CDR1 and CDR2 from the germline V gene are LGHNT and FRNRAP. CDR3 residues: CASRGNTEAFF. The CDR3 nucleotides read TGTGCTAGTAGGGGGAACACTGAAGCTTTCTTT.

The CDR3 loop reads CASSLENRGNNEQFF. The CDR3 coding sequence is TGTGCCAGCAGCCTAGAGAACAGGGGAAACAATGAGCAGTTCTTC. The chain links TRBV5-6 to TRBJ2-1, with 7 bases that match TRBD1. V dropped 4 bases and J dropped 5; count of bases not matched to a gene: 9. Per germline, CDR1 SGHDT and CDR2 YYEEEE. The CDR3 length is 15 residues. Full variable domain (outside the CDR3, taken from reference TRBV5-6 and TRBJ2-1): DAGVTQSPTHLIKTRGQQVTLRCSPKSGHDTVSWYQQALGQGPQFIFQYYEEEERQRGNFPDRFSGHQFPNYSSELNVNALLLGDSALYLCASSLENRGNNEQFFGPGTRLTVL.

CDR3 sequence reads: CASSLGQGTDTQYF. For the CDR3, the DNA is TGTGCCAGCAGCTTGGGACAGGGGACAGATACGCAGTATTTT. The V call is TRBV9, the J call TRBJ2-3; 10 bases are a match to TRBD1. The CDR3 runs 14 residues. From germline, CDR1 is SGDLS and CDR2 YYNGEE. The V and J ends lost 4 bases and 3 bases, in that order; junction bases with no gene match: 2.

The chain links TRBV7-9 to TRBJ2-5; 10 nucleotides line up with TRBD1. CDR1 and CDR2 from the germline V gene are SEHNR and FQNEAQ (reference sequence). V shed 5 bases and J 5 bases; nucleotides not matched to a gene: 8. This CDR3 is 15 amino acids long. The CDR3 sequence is CASSKRDRGVETQYF. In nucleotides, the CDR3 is TGTGCCAGCAGCAAGCGGGACAGGGGAGTGGAGACCCAGTACTTC.

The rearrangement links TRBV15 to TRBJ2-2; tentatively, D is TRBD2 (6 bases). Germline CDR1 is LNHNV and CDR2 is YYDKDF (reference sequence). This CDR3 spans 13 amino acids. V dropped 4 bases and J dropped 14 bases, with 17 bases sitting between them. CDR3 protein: CATSNGRKGGLFF. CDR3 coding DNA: TGTGCCACCAGCAACGGTCGTAAGGGAGGCCTGTTTTTT.

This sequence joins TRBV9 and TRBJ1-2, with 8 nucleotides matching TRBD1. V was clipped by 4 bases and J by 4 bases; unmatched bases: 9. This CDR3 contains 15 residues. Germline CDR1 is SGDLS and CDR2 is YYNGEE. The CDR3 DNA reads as TGTGCCAGCAGCCTAGGGGCAGGGGGCGGCTATGGCTACACCTTC. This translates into CASSLGAGGGYGYTF.

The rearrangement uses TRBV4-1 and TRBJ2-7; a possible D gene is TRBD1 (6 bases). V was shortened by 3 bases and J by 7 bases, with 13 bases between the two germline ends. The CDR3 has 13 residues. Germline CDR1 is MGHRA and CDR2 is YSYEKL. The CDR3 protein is CASSQSGAGEQYF. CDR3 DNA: TGCGCCAGCAGCCAGTCAGGGGCTGGAGAGCAGTACTTC.

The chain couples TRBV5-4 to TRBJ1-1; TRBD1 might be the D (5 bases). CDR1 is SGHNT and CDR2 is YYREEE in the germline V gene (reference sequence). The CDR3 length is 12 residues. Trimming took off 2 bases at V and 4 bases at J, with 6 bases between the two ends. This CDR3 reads CASSFGGTEAFF. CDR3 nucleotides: TGTGCCAGCAGCTTCGGGGGCACTGAAGCTTTCTTT.

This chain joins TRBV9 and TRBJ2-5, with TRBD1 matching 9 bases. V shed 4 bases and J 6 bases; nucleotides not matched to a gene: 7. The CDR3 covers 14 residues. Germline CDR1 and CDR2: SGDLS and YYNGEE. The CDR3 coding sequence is TGTGCCAGCAGCCCCGGGGACAGGGTGAAGACCCAGTACTTC. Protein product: CASSPGDRVKTQYF.

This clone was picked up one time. The CDR3 region is CASSYGAGNEQFF. The CDR3 nucleotides are TGTGCCAGCAGTTACGGGGCTGGCAATGAGCAGTTCTTC. The chain couples TRBV6-6 to TRBJ2-1, with D perhaps matching TRBD1 (5 bases). The germline CDR1 and CDR2 sequences are MNHNY and SVGAGI (reference sequence). The CDR3 extends over 13 amino acids. V was cut by 2 bases and J by 6 bases, with 8 bases left in between.

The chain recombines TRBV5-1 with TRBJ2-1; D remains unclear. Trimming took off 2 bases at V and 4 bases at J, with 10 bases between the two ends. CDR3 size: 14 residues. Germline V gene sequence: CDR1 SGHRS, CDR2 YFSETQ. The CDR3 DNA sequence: TGCGCCAGCAGCTTAATGGCTCTGTACAATGAGCAGTTCTTC. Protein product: CASSLMALYNEQFF.

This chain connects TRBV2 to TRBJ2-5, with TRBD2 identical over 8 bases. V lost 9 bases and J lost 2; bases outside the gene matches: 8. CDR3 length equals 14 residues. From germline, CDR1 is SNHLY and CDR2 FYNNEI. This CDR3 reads CARPAGEDQETQYF. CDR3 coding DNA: TGTGCCAGACCAGCGGGAGAGGATCAAGAGACCCAGTACTTC.